This T cell receptor (beta chain) was recovered during a study of T-cell reconstitution after alpha-beta-depleted transplantation in children. This sample's TCRbeta library carried unique molecular identifier barcodes. TCRdb recomputed calls from the PCR reads with MiXCR, one row per CDR3 protein. The sample has about 500,000 distinct CDR3 sequences, around a third seen once. CDR1 KGHSH and CDR2 LQKENI come from the germline V gene. The CDR3 contains 15 residues. V lost 3 bases to trimming and J lost 4 bases; unmatched junction nucleotides: 5. In its sample, this clonotype was seen many times. V usage is TRBV18 and J usage is TRBJ1-1, with 10 bases identical to TRBD1. The sequence was collected from a human donor who donated a stem cell graft to a child with aplastic anemia. The material was PBMCs from the stem cell graft donor, obtained from the stem cell graft. The CDR3 DNA follows: TGTGCCAGCTCACCTAGCCGGGACAGGGGCACTGAAGCTTTCTTT. It codes for CASSPSRDRGTEAFF.